These T cell receptor beta chains were read from a single sample in a study of CD8 T cells in ankylosing spondylitis. A single record per CDR3 protein comes from TCRdb applying MiXCR to the 5' RACE reads. The repertoire holds approximately 140,000 distinct CDR3 sequences, with 44% as singletons. The sequencing input was synovial fluid, either unsorted or a sorted T cell fraction (not recorded which). Receptors originate from a male donor with ankylosing spondylitis. The CDR3 runs from the conserved cysteine through the conserved F or W. Each record gives: V gene, clone size, D gene, J gene, CDR3 protein, CDR3 DNA. A D gene is named only where the DNA matches it firmly. Size is omitted from some rows. Given values are once, few, many or a class for expanded clones.

TRBV18,NA,NA,TRBJ1-1,CASSPWKNTEAFF,TGTGCCAGCTCACCATGGAAGAACACTGAAGCTTTCTTT
TRBV12-3/TRBV12-4,NA,NA,TRBJ2-1,CASSLPIGERVIGDNEQFF,TGTGCCAGCAGTTTACCTATAGGGGAGCGGGTTATTGGGGACAATGAGCAGTTCTTC
TRBV12-3/TRBV12-4,NA,NA,TRBJ2-1,CASSLVFRQSSTYNEQFF,TGTGCCAGCAGTTTAGTTTTCAGGCAGAGCTCAACCTACAATGAGCAGTTCTTC
TRBV4-3,few,TRBD1,TRBJ2-7,CASSQGQGIPYEQYF,TGCGCCAGCAGCCAAGGACAGGGGATCCCCTACGAGCAGTACTTC
TRBV4-1,NA,NA,TRBJ2-1,CASSTSSGADEQFF,TGCGCCAGCAGCACCTCATCGGGGGCTGATGAGCAGTTCTTC
TRBV15,NA,TRBD2,TRBJ2-7,CATSSLSGGPSYEQYF,TGTGCCACCAGCAGCTTAAGCGGGGGCCCTTCCTACGAGCAGTACTTC
TRBV11-1,many,TRBD1,TRBJ2-7,CASSPRDRAHEQYF,TGTGCCAGCAGCCCCCGGGACAGGGCCCACGAGCAGTACTTC
TRBV19,NA,TRBD2,TRBJ2-1,CATRGGREGPSDEQFF,TGTGCCACCCGAGGTGGACGGGAGGGTCCGTCGGATGAGCAGTTCTTC
TRBV27,NA,TRBD2,TRBJ2-7,CASSLGGVPHYEQYF,TGTGCCAGCAGCCTGGGGGGGGTCCCCCACTACGAGCAGTACTTC
TRBV20-1,many,TRBD2,TRBJ2-3,CSAPLEIAGGTDTQYF,TGCAGTGCTCCCCTAGAGATAGCGGGGGGCACAGATACGCAGTATTTT
TRBV20-1,once,NA,TRBJ1-4,CSARRQRTNEKLFF,TGCAGTGCTAGAAGACAGAGAACTAATGAAAAACTGTTTTTT
TRBV28,NA,TRBD2,TRBJ2-7,CASSFALSGANSYEQYF,TGTGCCAGCAGTTTCGCCCTTAGCGGGGCAAACTCCTACGAGCAGTACTTC
TRBV6-4,NA,TRBD2,TRBJ2-3,CASSMLAGEADTQYF,TGTGCCAGTTCCATGCTAGCGGGAGAAGCAGATACGCAGTATTTT
TRBV4-3,few,NA,TRBJ2-2,CASSQERHERTGELFF,TGCGCCAGCAGCCAAGAAAGGCATGAGCGCACCGGGGAGCTGTTTTTT
TRBV4-3,few,TRBD1,TRBJ2-1,CASSQAPTGVGRYNEQFF,TGCGCCAGCAGCCAAGCGCCTACAGGGGTGGGACGCTACAATGAGCAGTTCTTC
TRBV27,NA,TRBD1,TRBJ2-7,CASSPRDRANEQYF,TGTGCCAGCAGTCCGCGGGACAGGGCCAACGAGCAGTACTTC
TRBV12-3/TRBV12-4,NA,NA,TRBJ2-2,CASSFMRRGTGELFF,TGTGCCAGCAGTTTTATGAGAAGAGGAACCGGGGAGCTGTTTTTT
TRBV5-6,many,NA,TRBJ2-1,CASKPGGSVEQFF,TGTGCCAGCAAACCCGGGGGTAGCGTTGAGCAGTTCTTC
TRBV12-5,NA,NA,TRBJ2-7,CASGLVIGSSYEQYF,TGTGCTAGTGGTTTGGTAATCGGCAGCTCCTACGAGCAGTACTTC
TRBV20-1,NA,NA,TRBJ2-1,CSASVPTENEQFF,TGCAGTGCTAGTGTACCGACTGAAAATGAGCAGTTCTTC
TRBV7-8,few,NA,TRBJ2-3,CASSHRLTDTQYF,TGTGCCAGCAGCCACCGACTCACAGATACGCAGTATTTT
TRBV4-2,NA,NA,TRBJ2-3,CASSQDEVSPDTQYF,TGTGCCAGCAGCCAAGATGAGGTTAGCCCAGATACGCAGTATTTT
TRBV2,few,NA,TRBJ2-1,CASLLNWGGAVYNEQFF,TGTGCCAGCCTCCTTAATTGGGGGGGGGCCGTCTACAATGAGCAGTTCTTC
TRBV4-2,many,TRBD2,TRBJ2-1,CASSQGLAGAREQFF,TGTGCCAGCAGCCAAGGACTAGCGGGAGCGCGTGAGCAGTTCTTC
TRBV6-5,NA,TRBD1,TRBJ2-5,CASSYQPGGQETQYF,TGTGCCAGCAGTTACCAACCAGGGGGCCAAGAGACCCAGTACTTC